The rows below give T cell receptor beta chains drawn from one sample of a study of blood T cells in healthy people across ages. Via MiXCR, TCRdb re-called the 5' RACE reads, giving one row per CDR3 protein. The sample records fewer than 800,000 distinct CDR3 sequences, over 45% being singletons. The sample consisted of blood. These receptors were collected from a woman in her sixties in good health. Each CDR3 is given without its conserved first and last residue.

CDR3: ASTRWGQKLDYT
J: TRBJ1-2
V: TRBV27

CDR3: VFSDRPSEKLF
J: TRBJ1-4
V: TRBV2

CDR3: ASVAGGLTYEQY
J: TRBJ2-7
V: TRBV12-3/TRBV12-4

CDR3: ASSYAKETQY
J: TRBJ2-5
V: TRBV6-6

CDR3: ASSVTGMKNTEAF
J: TRBJ1-1
V: TRBV5-1

CDR3: ASSQVDNYEQY
J: TRBJ2-7
V: TRBV3-1

CDR3: ASSYSRTLDNEQF
J: TRBJ2-1
V: TRBV6-5

CDR3: AISALIGGFSGANVLT
J: TRBJ2-6
V: TRBV10-3

CDR3: SAKTGVDTEAF
J: TRBJ1-1
V: TRBV20-1

CDR3: SARLAGLYNEQF
J: TRBJ2-1
V: TRBV20-1

CDR3: ASISWSYEQY
J: NA
V: TRBV12-3/TRBV12-4

CDR3: SARDETSGSPFGTDTQY
J: TRBJ2-3
V: TRBV20-1

CDR3: SARDGGTGFYEQY
J: NA
V: TRBV20-1

CDR3: SAREKRGAGNYEQY
J: TRBJ2-7
V: TRBV20-1

CDR3: ASSAGSNTDTQY
J: TRBJ2-3
V: TRBV5-1

CDR3: SVVGRNTEAF
J: TRBJ1-1
V: TRBV29-1

CDR3: ASSTTGAKNIQY
J: TRBJ2-4
V: TRBV5-6

CDR3: GSPGHQMGDTQY
J: TRBJ2-3
V: TRBV20-1

CDR3: ASSEVVAGTNTGELF
J: TRBJ2-2
V: TRBV2

CDR3: ASSEGKEWGTQY
J: TRBJ2-5
V: TRBV2

CDR3: ASSETGGQETQY
J: TRBJ2-5
V: TRBV5-1

CDR3: ASSQGAFSYNEQF
J: TRBJ2-1
V: TRBV3-1

CDR3: ATSRTDAYNEQF
J: TRBJ2-1
V: TRBV15

CDR3: ASSVGTGKTDTQY
J: TRBJ2-3
V: TRBV11-3

CDR3: ASSYTQLAGEETQY
J: TRBJ2-5
V: TRBV6-2/TRBV6-3

CDR3: ATSRDQAGGYNEQF
J: TRBJ2-1
V: TRBV15

CDR3: SAPRTDSYEQY
J: TRBJ2-7
V: TRBV20-1

CDR3: SARSSGAGPLNEQF
J: TRBJ2-1
V: TRBV20-1

CDR3: AINSGRTDTQY
J: TRBJ2-3
V: TRBV10-3

CDR3: ASGTWGPYEQY
J: TRBJ2-7
V: TRBV7-2

CDR3: SARDGTSRHEQY
J: TRBJ2-7
V: TRBV20-1

CDR3: ASTVIWSTGGRSPLH
J: TRBJ1-6
V: TRBV21-1

CDR3: ASSQDWDNSNIQY
J: TRBJ2-4
V: TRBV4-1

CDR3: ASRDRGLDYGYT
J: TRBJ1-2
V: TRBV6-6

CDR3: ASSLQTGMNTEAF
J: TRBJ1-1
V: TRBV3-1

CDR3: SARDPWGKDYEQY
J: TRBJ2-7
V: TRBV20-1

CDR3: ASSLRSNYEQY
J: TRBJ2-7
V: TRBV7-2

CDR3: ASFPGQVVEDYGYT
J: TRBJ1-2
V: TRBV28

CDR3: ASSDGLAGYNEQF
J: TRBJ2-1
V: TRBV6-4